Relative to its sample, the clone carrying this T cell receptor (beta chain) is medium-sized (0.01 to 0.1%). Assay: immunoSEQ multiplex PCR; the TCRdb copy retains only in-frame clones and omits some. The sample has tens of thousands of clones; around 87% are singletons. These data originate in a study of OX40 agonist ivuxolimab in advanced cancers. Across the whole study: Intravenous ivuxolimab was administered to patients every 2 weeks at 0.01 to 10 mg/kg.

Germline V CDR1 and CDR2: SGHRS, YFSETQ. Germline trimming cut 7 bases from V and 6 bases from J; bases unmatched to any gene: 10. CDR3 length: 15 residues. The chain carries TRBV5-1 and TRBJ2-1; 10 nucleotides agree with TRBD2. Source: CD4+ or CD8+ T cells sorted from blood, taken in a trial of the OX40 agonist ivuxolimab. This receptor was obtained from an adult with an advanced solid tumor such as melanoma, head and neck, liver or kidney cancer. Here the CDR3 reads CASGAGTSDTNEQFF. CDR3 nucleotides: TGCGCCAGCGGTGCCGGGACTAGCGACACCAATGAGCAGTTCTTC.